What follows describes a single T cell receptor beta chain. Germline CDR1 and CDR2: DFQATT and SNEGSKA (reference sequence). This CDR3 comprises 16 residues. Trimming removed 3 bases from V and 2 bases from J; junction bases left unmatched: 12. Isolating PBMCs gave at least 6 million of these cells per sample. The authors ran a second PCR of about 6 to 11 cycles using a sample-barcoded 5' primer and a J-beta primer mix. Via MiXCR, TCRdb re-called the 5' RACE reads, giving one row per CDR3 protein. The sample gives about 970,000 distinct CDR3 sequences, roughly 47% of which show up once; 20% to 25% is in the top ten. These data originate in a study of blood T cells in healthy people across ages. Study as a whole: Per every two T cells, about one barcoded beta molecule was captured by template switching.

The rearrangement uses TRBV20-1 and TRBJ2-7, with 8 bases aligning to TRBD2. Sequenced input: blood. This receptor was identified in a woman aged 55-70 years in good health. CDR3 in amino acids: CSARDPGGTSTYEQYF. CDR3 bases: TGCAGTGCTAGGGACCCTGGGGGGACTAGTACCTACGAGCAGTACTTC.